The present T cell receptor beta chain was sequenced within a study of shared clonotypes between healthy human individuals. CDR1 is SGHTA, CDR2 FQGTGA, per germline. V shed 3 bases and J shed 4 bases, with 16 bases lying between them. The CDR3 is made up of 15 amino acids. Sequenced by immunoSEQ multiplex PCR; TCRdb stores in-frame clones only, minus some. The top ten clones hold roughly 0.4% of a sample with approximately 1.5 million clones, nearly 99% of them seen once. Splitting the CD4+ cells yielded a CD45RA+ naive subset and a CD45RA-negative memory subset. The sample consisted of naive CD4+ T cells sorted from blood. Subset denoted: CD45RA+ positively selected. This clonotype was sampled from a man younger than 45 in good health. This rearrangement joins TRBV7-3 to TRBJ2-7, with D perhaps matching TRBD1 or TRBD2 (6 bases each). In nucleotides, the CDR3 is TGTGCCAGCAGCTTTGGTCCAGGGGAGGCATACGAGCAGTACTTC. Translated: CASSFGPGEAYEQYF.